These 19 T cell receptor beta chains were sequenced from one sample in a study of blood T cells in healthy people across ages. Using a J-beta primer mix together with a sample-barcoded 5' primer, a second PCR was run for roughly 7 to 11 cycles. TCRdb redid the calling of the 5' RACE reads with MiXCR, one entry per CDR3 protein. Of 1,100,000 or so distinct CDR3 sequences in the sample, 40% to 50% are singletons; the top ten hold 18%. Sequenced input: blood. These receptors originate from an older woman in good health.

This clonotype was seen more than once but under ten times. The CDR3 loop is CASGNLETQYF. CDR3 DNA sequence: TGCGCCAGCGGTAACTTGGAGACCCAGTACTTC. This chain connects TRBV5-1 to TRBJ2-5; no definite D call. This CDR3 region has 11 residues. V lost 7 bases and J 5 bases, leaving 9 bases between the germline ends. CDR1 is SGHRS, CDR2 YFSETQ, per germline.

This clonotype was observed a handful of times. V usage is TRBV7-2 and J usage is TRBJ2-3, with 15 bases lining up with TRBD2. The CDR3 extends over 20 amino acids. Germline V gives CDR1 SGHTA, CDR2 FQGNSA. The V segment lost 1 base and the J segment 1 base; nucleotides outside the gene matches: 9. As DNA, the CDR3 is TGTGCCAGCAGCTTAGGGCCGGGACTAGCGGGGGGCTGGGGCACAGATACGCAGTATTTT. Its translation is CASSLGPGLAGGWGTDTQYF.

Note on this clonotype: The junction departs from the called germline gene at one end, perhaps through a read error. V is TRBV6-1 and J is TRBJ2-1; 8 positions agree with TRBD1. From germline, CDR1 is MNHNS and CDR2 SASEGT. The CDR3 contains 14 residues. CDR3 loop: CAIRQGRTYNGQFF. CDR3 bases: TGTGCAATAAGACAGGGGCGAACCTACAATGGGCAGTTCTTC.

The table lists this clonotype with many counts. The chain joins TRBV2 to TRBJ1-2; tentative D call: TRBD1 (5 bases). The CDR3 is 13 residues long. The germline CDR1 and CDR2 sequences are SNHLY and FYNNEI. Trimming shortened V by 3 bases and J by 5 bases, and 10 bases separated the two germline ends. The CDR3 here is CASSDDSGYGYTF. CDR3 nucleotide sequence: TGTGCCAGCAGTGACGACAGTGGTTATGGCTACACCTTC.

This sequence joins TRBV28 and TRBJ2-1, with 9 positions matching TRBD2. Germline V lookup: CDR1 MDHEN, CDR2 SYDVKM. This CDR3 comprises 15 residues. V was clipped by 5 bases and J by 8 bases; unmatched bases: 10. In DNA form, the CDR3 reads TGTGCCAGCAGTCCGCATAGCGGGAGTGTCTATGAGCAGTTCTTC. It is translated as CASSPHSGSVYEQFF.

There are a few counts of this clonotype. J is TRBJ2-7 and V is TRBV27; 9 nucleotides agree with TRBD2. The ends lost 3 bases at V and 0 bases at J; junction bases unmatched: 3. The CDR3 extends over 15 amino acids. Germline loops: CDR1 MNHEY, CDR2 SMNVEV (reference sequence). DNA of the CDR3: TGTGCCAGCAGTTTTGCTAGCGGGATCTCCTACGAGCAGTACTTC. This codes for CASSFASGISYEQYF.

The CDR3 sequence is CASSLADRAFSNQPQHF. The CDR3 nucleotides read TGTGCCAGCAGCTTAGCTGACAGGGCGTTTAGCAATCAGCCCCAGCATTTT. The V call is TRBV5-5, the J call TRBJ1-5; 7 nucleotides match TRBD1. Germline V gene lookup returns CDR1 SGHKS and CDR2 YYEKEE (reference sequence). V gave up 2 bases and J gave up 0 bases; unmatched junction bases: 8. The CDR3 is 17 residues long.

This clonotype was observed a few times. The CDR3 protein is CSAEQGMVDTQYF. CDR3 nucleotide sequence: TGCAGTGCCGAGCAGGGGATGGTAGATACGCAGTATTTT. The chain is built from TRBV20-1 and TRBJ2-3; D is perhaps TRBD1 (6 bases). Trimming took 6 bases from V and 5 from J, leaving 15 bases between them. This CDR3 is built from 13 residues. Germline lookup yields CDR1 DFQATT and CDR2 SNEGSKA (reference sequence).

The chain combines TRBV7-8 with TRBJ2-1, with TRBD2 matching over 12 bases. V lost 5 bases to trimming and J lost 4 bases; unmatched junction nucleotides: 9. The length of the CDR3 is 17 residues. Germline V CDR1 and CDR2: SGHVS, FQNEAQ. The CDR3 reads CASSQTLAGGTYNEQFF. CDR3 bases: TGTGCCAGCAGCCAAACCCTAGCGGGAGGGACGTACAATGAGCAGTTCTTC.

The chain has TRBV11-2 and TRBJ2-1; TRBD2 matches at 7 bases. The germline gives CDR1 SGHAT, CDR2 FQNNGV. V was pared by 5 bases and J by 9 bases, with 10 bases of the junction left unmatched. The CDR3 totals 14 residues. Written as DNA, the CDR3 is TGTGCCAGCAGCCCCACTAGCGTGCAGGGTGAGCAGTTCTTC. Translated, it gives CASSPTSVQGEQFF.

V gene TRBV9 combines with J gene TRBJ2-7; the match to TRBD1 covers 11 bases. Germline-derived CDR1 and CDR2 are SGDLS and YYNGEE. This CDR3 has 17 amino acids. V trimming: 1 base; J trimming: 6 bases; junction bases outside the gene matches: 12. The CDR3 region has the DNA TGTGCCAGCAGCGTAAGTGGAGTAGGGACAGGGGGAGGCGAGCAGTACTTC. Translating gives CASSVSGVGTGGGEQYF.

As concerns this clonotype: A read error is possible here, since a much larger clone lies one base away. The chain uses TRBV6-5 and TRBJ2-1, with 7 nucleotides matching TRBD2. The end of the DNA fits TRBJ2-7 better, so the J call may be wrong. Per the germline V gene, CDR1 is MNHEY and CDR2 is SVGAGI. CDR3 size: 15 residues. The CDR3 DNA sequence: TGTGCCAGCAGTCTAACTAGGACTAGTTACAATGAGCAGTACTTC. It codes for CASSLTRTSYNEQYF.

This clonotype showed up many times. The V call is TRBV2, the J call TRBJ1-2; D call uncertain. Trimming left V 6 bases short and J 1 base short, with 18 bases between. The germline gives CDR1 SNHLY, CDR2 FYNNEI. The length of the CDR3 is 16 residues. The DNA of the CDR3 is TGTGCCAGCAGCGTAGGCGGCAGGAAGAATAACTATGGCTACACCTTC. Translation: CASSVGGRKNNYGYTF.

The chain combines TRBV6-1 with TRBJ2-3; D possibly corresponds to TRBD2 (6 bases). V was cut by 7 bases and J by 1 base, with 12 bases left in between. Germline assignment: CDR1 MNHNS and CDR2 SASEGT. This CDR3 has 14 amino acids. DNA of the CDR3: TGTGCCAGCAAGAATAGCGGAGGCACAGATACGCAGTATTTT. Encoded protein: CASKNSGGTDTQYF.

This clonotype was detected only a few times. This chain's CDR3 is CAISDDGRGSSYNEQFF. The CDR3 coding sequence is TGTGCCATCAGTGACGACGGGAGGGGTAGCTCCTACAATGAGCAGTTCTTC. The chain has TRBV10-3 and TRBJ2-1, with TRBD2 matching 8 bases. The CDR3 is 17 amino acids. Looked up from germline, CDR1 is ENHRY and CDR2 is SYGVKD. V gave up 3 bases and J gave up 0 bases; unmatched junction bases: 7.

This clonotype appeared a few times. The chain links TRBV12-3 or TRBV12-4 to TRBJ1-2, with D possibly TRBD1 on 5 matching bases. The CDR3 is made up of 14 amino acids. V dropped 2 bases and J dropped 1 base, with 8 bases sitting between them. The CDR3 here is CASSLQTDNYGYTF. The CDR3 DNA follows: TGTGCCAGCAGTTTACAGACAGATAACTATGGCTACACCTTC.

The CDR3 DNA reads as TGTGCCAACCCTCCATCGGGTAACTATGGCTACACCTTC. The encoded protein is CANPPSGNYGYTF. J is TRBJ1-2 and V is TRBV2; no clear D. Germline V gene data show CDR1 as SNHLY and CDR2 as FYNNEI. The CDR3 length is 13 residues. Trimming removed 10 bases at V and 1 base at J, with 13 bases between. The full variable domain, rest sourced from reference TRBV2 and TRBJ1-2, is EPEVTQTPSHQVTQMGQEVILRCVPISNHLYFYWYRQILGQKVEFLVSFYNNEISEKSEIFDDQFSVERPDGSNFTLKIRSTKLEDSAMYFCANPPSGNYGYTFGSGTRLTVV.

About this clonotype: The junction does not match germline at one end; this may be a read error. J is TRBJ2-5 and V is TRBV7-7; possibly TRBD1 or TRBD2 for D (5 bases each). This CDR3 is built from 15 residues. CDR1 is SSHAT, CDR2 FNYEAQ, per germline (reference sequence). Here the CDR3 reads CASSLEGSRGETQYF. In DNA, the CDR3 is TGTGCTAGCAGCTTAGAAGGGAGTAGGGGAGAGACCCAGTACTTC.

The chain uses TRBV7-9 and TRBJ2-7; D call uncertain. CDR3 length: 13 amino acids. The V gene lost 5 bases and the J gene lost 5 bases, with 13 bases spanning the gap. Germline CDR1 is SEHNR and CDR2 is FQNEAQ (reference sequence). Here the CDR3 reads CASSAWVVHEQYF. In nucleotides, the CDR3 is TGTGCCAGCAGCGCCTGGGTGGTCCACGAGCAGTACTTC.